This T cell receptor beta chain was recorded in a study of CD8 T cells in ankylosing spondylitis. This clonotype was recorded many times. TCRdb recomputed calls from the 5' RACE reads with MiXCR, one row per CDR3 protein. The sample carries 200,000 to 300,000 distinct CDR3 sequences, around 7.8% recorded once. Germline loops: CDR1 SGHRS, CDR2 YFSETQ. The CDR3 runs to 17 residues. The V end lost 4 bases, the J end lost 2 bases, and 21 bases lay between the germline ends. Sequencing was performed on blood, either unsorted or a sorted T cell fraction (not recorded which). This chain uses TRBV5-1 with TRBJ1-1; TRBD1 might be the D (5 bases). This clonotype originated in a male donor with ankylosing spondylitis or in good health (not recorded which). In nucleotides, the CDR3 is TGCGCCAGCAGCCTAAGACAGACGGATATAGTAAACACTGAAGCTTTCTTT. This translates into CASSLRQTDIVNTEAFF.